In its sample, the clone carrying this T cell receptor (beta chain) was seen many times. What it binds is not known. The sample belongs to a study of cytotoxic CD8 clonotypes in ibrutinib-treated CLL. The study, taken as a whole, reports: Pretreatment clonality was elevated relative to age-matched healthy donors and paralleled circulating CD8+ T-cell counts. Upon ibrutinib response clonality rose, and upon progression it fell back toward baseline.

The germline V gene has CDR1 KGHSH and CDR2 LQKENI. The CDR3 has 13 amino acids. Between the trimmed V and J ends, which lost 1 base and 1 base, there was a span of 4 bases. Depths of 1 in 200,000 to 1 in 1 million T cells were the sequencing target. The protocol was immunoSEQ multiplex PCR, while the TCRdb copy is restricted to in-frame clones and leaves out a portion. The sample records about 92,000 clones, around 77% being singletons. The specimen was PBMCs, collected after 24 months of ibrutinib treatment. This receptor was identified in a human donor with chronic lymphocytic leukemia. The rearrangement uses TRBV18 and TRBJ1-1; D is ambiguous. In nucleotides, the CDR3 is TGTGCCAGCTCACCACTGGAGAACACTGAAGCTTTCTTT. Translated: CASSPLENTEAFF.